The clone carrying this TCR beta chain is a singleton in its sample. These data belong to a study of OX40 agonist ivuxolimab in advanced cancers. Sequencing was performed with immunoSEQ multiplex PCR; in TCRdb, only in-frame clones are kept and a portion is missing. The repertoire has some 46,000 clones, 89% of them found once; the top ten carry approximately 12%. The sequences come from CD4+ or CD8+ T cells sorted from blood, collected in a trial of the OX40 agonist ivuxolimab. This receptor was obtained from an adult with an advanced solid tumor such as melanoma, head and neck, liver or kidney cancer.

The CDR3 sequence is CASSLGLNTEAFF. CDR3 DNA: TGTGCCAGCAGCTTGGGACTGAACACTGAAGCTTTCTTT. The gene calls are TRBV5-4 and TRBJ1-1; D not certain. CDR3 length equals 13 residues. Trimming cost V 0 bases and J 0 bases, with 3 bases left between them. Germline assignment: CDR1 SGHNT and CDR2 YYREEE (reference sequence).